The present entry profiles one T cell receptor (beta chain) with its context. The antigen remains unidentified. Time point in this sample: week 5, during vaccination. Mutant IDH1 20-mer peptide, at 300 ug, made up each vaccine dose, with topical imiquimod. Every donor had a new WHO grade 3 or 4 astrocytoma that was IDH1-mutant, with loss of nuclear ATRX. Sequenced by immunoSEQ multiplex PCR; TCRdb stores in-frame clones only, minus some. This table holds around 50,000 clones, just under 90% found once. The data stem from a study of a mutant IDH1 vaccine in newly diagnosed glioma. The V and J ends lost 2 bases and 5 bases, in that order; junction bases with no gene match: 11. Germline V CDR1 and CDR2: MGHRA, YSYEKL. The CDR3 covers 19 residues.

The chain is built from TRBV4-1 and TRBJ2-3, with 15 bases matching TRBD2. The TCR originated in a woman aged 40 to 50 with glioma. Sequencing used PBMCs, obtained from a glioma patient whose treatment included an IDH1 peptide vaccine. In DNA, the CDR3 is TGCGCCAGCAGCCAACTCCCCGGACTAGCGGGAGGGCCGGGAGATACGCAGTATTTT. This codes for CASSQLPGLAGGPGDTQYF.